This entry features one T cell receptor beta chain sequence. No antigen is known for it. No per-base quality is available; no much larger clone lies one base away. This entry comes from a study of T cells in Graves' hyperthyroidism and ophthalmopathy (dated by TCRdb to about 2019). Broadly, across the study: Peripheral blood was sampled at the time of initial diagnosis, prior to any treatment. The paper reports TCR Vbeta CDR3 sequencing of approximately 130 peripheral blood samples: fewer than 50 ophthalmopathy, fewer than 80 hyperthyroidism and around 17 progressor patients. In several Graves' hyperthyroidism patients, the study also compared T-cell repertoires from thyroid tissue with T-cell repertoires from blood. Whether ophthalmopathy could be predicted prospectively was tested in an independent validation cohort made up of 18 to 20 hyperthyroidism patients plus 17 patients who later progressed to ophthalmopathy. A discovery cohort of roughly 100 patients, about 43 with Graves' ophthalmopathy and 55 to 65 with stable Graves' hyperthyroidism, was used to find distinguishing TCR V-J signatures. After blood sampling, hyperthyroidism patients were treated with methimazole at a starting dose of 30 mg daily, and ophthalmopathy patients were treated with high-dose intravenous methylprednisolone. The 90 to 100 discovery patients were randomly divided into training and test sets at a 7:3 ratio.

In the germline V gene, CDR1 corresponds to ENHRY and CDR2 to SYGVKD. V is shortened by 6 bases, J by 0 bases, and the region joining them spans 11 bases. The CDR3 goes from the cysteine to the phenylalanine over 14 residues. Just CDR3 DNA is preserved here, 42 bases in frame from base 1. TCR beta CDR3 regions were amplified from RNA transcripts. A first-round RT-PCR of the TCR CDR3 used the HTBI primer set with the Qiagen OneStep RT-PCR kit. Libraries were constructed in a second round of multiplex PCR, after which size selection and purification were carried out. The libraries were sequenced on an Illumina HiSeq2000 using paired-end 100 bp reads. In the original analysis: SOAPnuke was used to process the raw data, removing reads that contained adapters or uncalled bases, had a mean Phred below 15, or lacked an exact match to the constant primer or identifier. High-quality paired reads were merged with COPE v1.2.5, and unique nucleotide sequences were defined as clonotypes. MiTCR v1.1 was used to align clonotypes to the IMGT TRBV, TRBD and TRBJ reference segments. Analysis was restricted to V-J combinations with a frequency above 0.0001, which covered roughly 99% of repertoires. A TCS score was defined as the ratio between F50 (clonal expansion) and ExV (chaos), using BLOSUM62-based TCRdist between CDR3 peptides within each V-J. Welch's t-statistics and random forest reduced 514 V-J features to about 13, which were used in a naive Bayes classifier (R e1071). The similarity between thyroid and blood repertoires was quantified using the Morisita-Horn index. TCRdb itself trimmed the public reads at Q25 with fastp, ran MiXCR and retained productive beta chains. Each CDR3 protein appears once, grouped with its most common genes and DNA. The V and J calls, along with clone size, are taken from TCRdb and not from the paper's own processing. The sample table shows nearly 750,000 distinct CDR3 sequences, and approximately 40% are seen once. Clones ranked in the top ten supply approximately 31% of the sample.

Study-wide findings and limitations: In validation, the model predicted progression to ophthalmopathy with approximately 70% sensitivity and roughly 72% specificity, a median of 6.5 months before onset. A 13 V-J signature model separated ophthalmopathy from stable hyperthyroidism, with 87.88% sensitivity and around 84% specificity in cross-validation and 80%/75% in testing. No statistical method was used to set the sample size in advance, and investigators knew the group allocation. Most expanded thyroid clonotypes (frequency above 0.001) were also found in blood, which suggests that blood repertoires may mirror thyroid immune responses.

Stable Graves' hyperthyroidism was defined as the absence of progression to ophthalmopathy over 18 months of follow-up. Hyperthyroidism patients were aged 18 to 65 years and newly diagnosed, with disease duration of less than 2 months. Exclusion was applied to patients with uncontrolled infections, other autoimmune diseases, pregnancy or lactation. Diagnoses were established on the basis of clinical symptoms, serum thyroxine and TRAb, thyroid ultrasound, and orbital computed tomography. PBMCs were isolated from approximately 10 ml of fresh peripheral blood by Ficoll-Paque density gradient centrifugation. Trizol reagent was used to extract total RNA, and RNA quality was then checked on an Agilent 2100 Bioanalyzer.

The TCR comes from a woman in her forties with Graves' hyperthyroidism. Sequencing was carried out using blood. The sequence is built from TRBV10-3 and TRBJ1-2; no confident D gene assignment can be made. The sequenced DNA: TGTGCCATCAGGGACCGGGAAGCTAACTATGGCTACACCTTC. It translates to CAIRDREANYGYTF.